A single sample is the source of the 32 T cell receptor beta chains below, sequenced in a study of blood T cell repertoires in COVID-19. Clones were sequenced by immunoSEQ multiplex PCR, and TCRdb holds only the in-frame ones, with some missing. This table holds just under 250,000 clones, about 90% found once. Sequencing used peripheral blood. The receptor source for this set is a woman aged 25 to 39 who had recovered from COVID-19.

This clone was detected only once. V usage is TRBV11-2 and J usage is TRBJ2-2; D is unresolved. This CDR3 contains 15 residues. The V gene lost 2 bases and the J gene lost 4 bases, with 11 bases spanning the gap. The germline CDR1 and CDR2 sequences are SGHAT and FQNNGV. CDR3 sequence: CASSLFGRVTGELFF. In DNA, the CDR3 is TGTGCCAGCAGCTTATTTGGGCGCGTCACCGGGGAGCTGTTTTTT.

This chain connects TRBV4-1 to TRBJ1-3; D not certain. There are 16 residues in the CDR3. Deletions cut 0 bases from V and 0 bases from J, with 9 bases between. CDR1 and CDR2 (germline): MGHRA, YSYEKL. CDR3 amino acids: CASSQDGASSGNTIYF. CDR3 coding DNA: TGCGCCAGCAGCCAAGATGGAGCGAGCTCTGGAAACACCATATATTTT.

The chain couples TRBV25-1 to TRBJ1-4; TRBD1 aligns across 9 bases. Trimming cost V 1 base and J 7 bases; bases outside gene matches: 4. Germline-derived CDR1 and CDR2 are MGHDK and SYGVNS. The CDR3 sequence is 15 residues long. CDR3 nucleotide sequence: TGTGCCAGCAGTGAATCGGGGACAGGGACTGAAAAACTGTTTTTT. This translates into CASSESGTGTEKLFF.

The chain couples TRBV5-1 to TRBJ1-6, with D unresolved. Trimming removed 0 bases from V and 7 bases from J, with 14 bases in between. The CDR3 length is 16 residues. Germline CDR1 and CDR2: SGHRS and YFSETQ. The CDR3, as DNA: TGCGCCAGCAGCTTGGACGGGATGGGGTCCAATTCACCCCTCCACTTT. Translation: CASSLDGMGSNSPLHF.

The chain carries TRBV18 and TRBJ2-1, with D unclear. The CDR3 totals 15 residues. Germline loops: CDR1 KGHSH, CDR2 LQKENI. The V gene lost 5 bases and the J gene lost 0 bases, with 11 bases spanning the gap. The DNA for the CDR3 is TGTGCCAGCTCAGATTATCCTAGCTCCTACAATGAGCAGTTCTTC. Its translation: CASSDYPSSYNEQFF.

CDR3: CASSYPLGGPTGELFF. The CDR3 nucleotides are TGTGCCAGCAGTTACCCTTTGGGGGGGCCCACCGGGGAGCTGTTTTTT. The chain links TRBV6-6 to TRBJ2-2, with D possibly matching TRBD2 (7 bases). V lost 2 bases and J 4 bases, leaving 14 bases between the germline ends. Germline V gene data show CDR1 as MNHNY and CDR2 as SVGAGI (reference sequence). This CDR3 contains 16 residues.

This clone showed up many times. J is TRBJ1-5 and V is TRBV19, with TRBD1 matching 8 bases. Germline V CDR1 and CDR2: LNHDA, SQIVND (reference sequence). Trimming cost V 5 bases and J 2 bases; bases outside gene matches: 5. The CDR3 consists of 15 residues. In nucleotides, the CDR3 is TGTGCCAGTAGTCCTGGACAGGGCCGCAATCAGCCCCAGCATTTT. This encodes CASSPGQGRNQPQHF.

The rearrangement uses TRBV3-1 (or the pseudogene TRBV3-2) and TRBJ2-1, with 9 bases fitting TRBD2. The CDR3 is made up of 18 amino acids. CDR1 is LGHDT and CDR2 is YNNKEL in the germline V gene (reference sequence). V gave up 0 bases and J gave up 0 bases; unmatched junction bases: 6. CDR3 sequence (DNA): TGTGCCAGCAGCCAAGATCGGGTTAGCGGGAGCTCCTACAATGAGCAGTTCTTC. Translated, it gives CASSQDRVSGSSYNEQFF.

This chain uses TRBV6-2 or TRBV6-3 with TRBJ1-2; the D gene is possibly TRBD1 (5 bases). Trimming shortened V by 0 bases and J by 7 bases, and 12 bases separated the two germline ends. Germline assignment: CDR1 MNHEY and CDR2 SVGEGT. This CDR3 is 14 amino acids long. The CDR3 DNA sequence: TGTGCCAGCAGTTACTCGACCTCCGACAGTGGCTACACCTTC. Amino acid sequence: CASSYSTSDSGYTF.

This clone was seen a single time. The chain uses TRBV9 and TRBJ2-3; D might be TRBD2 (6 bases). The length of the CDR3 is 15 residues. The ends were cut back, 0 bases at V and 0 bases at J, with 8 bases in the middle. CDR1 is SGDLS, CDR2 YYNGEE, per germline. The CDR3 is CASSVGSGSTDTQYF. CDR3 DNA: TGTGCCAGCAGCGTAGGCAGCGGGAGCACAGATACGCAGTATTTT.

This clone was recorded only once. This sequence joins TRBV7-9 and TRBJ2-5, with TRBD1 matching over 7 bases. Germline assignment: CDR1 SEHNR and CDR2 FQNEAQ (reference sequence). V lost 6 bases, J lost 3 bases, and 10 bases stayed unmatched. CDR3 length: 15 residues. Here the CDR3 reads CASRQTGQSKETQYF. The DNA for the CDR3 is TGTGCCAGCAGGCAGACGGGACAGTCCAAAGAGACCCAGTACTTC.

CDR3 sequence (DNA): TGTGCCAGCAGTAACAGGGACCCCACTTACGAGCAGTACTTC. It specifies CASSNRDPTYEQYF. J is TRBJ2-7 and V is TRBV28, with TRBD1 as a possible D gene (6 bases). This CDR3 contains 14 residues. Between the trimmed V and J ends, which lost 5 bases and 4 bases, there was a span of 15 bases. The germline gives CDR1 MDHEN, CDR2 SYDVKM.

This chain joins TRBV5-5 and TRBJ1-2; D uncertain. Germline-derived CDR1 and CDR2 are SGHKS and YYEKEE (reference sequence). The CDR3 consists of 12 residues. The ends were cut back, 1 base at V and 8 bases at J, with 9 bases in the middle. In DNA form, the CDR3 reads TGTGCCAGCAGCTTGACCGCCAGGGGCTACACCTTC. It encodes CASSLTARGYTF.

The chain uses TRBV5-1 and TRBJ2-4, with 8 nucleotides matching TRBD1. V was clipped by 4 bases and J by 3 bases; unmatched bases: 15. Germline lookup yields CDR1 SGHRS and CDR2 YFSETQ. The CDR3 extends over 18 amino acids. The CDR3 loop is CASSPSGTGDRGKNIQYF. The CDR3 bases are TGCGCCAGCAGCCCCTCTGGGACAGGAGATCGGGGCAAAAACATTCAGTACTTC.

This clone was observed once. V usage is TRBV6-2 or TRBV6-3 and J usage is TRBJ1-2; D possibly corresponds to TRBD1 (6 bases). Trimming pared 5 bases from V and 4 bases from J, leaving 14 bases between. The CDR3 length is 14 residues. Germline CDR1 and CDR2: MNHEY and SVGEGT. The CDR3 DNA is TGTGCCAGCAGTCAGACAGGACCCCCCTATGGCTACACCTTC. This gives the protein CASSQTGPPYGYTF.

This chain connects TRBV5-6 to TRBJ1-1; TRBD1 agrees at 9 bases. The CDR3 totals 14 residues. CDR1 and CDR2 (germline): SGHDT, YYEEEE. The trim removed 4 bases at V and 4 bases at J, leaving 5 bases unmatched. Here the CDR3 DNA reads TGTGCCAGCAGCCCCGGGACAGGGTCCACTGAAGCTTTCTTT. This translates into CASSPGTGSTEAFF.

This clone was found many times. An end of the junction differs from the germline gene, which may be a read error. V is TRBV6-5 and J is TRBJ1-1; a weak D match, TRBD1 (6 bases). The CDR3 is 14 residues long. Looked up from germline, CDR1 is MNHEY and CDR2 is SVGAGI. The CDR3 DNA follows: TGTGCCAGCAGTTATAACAGGGAGAACGCTGAAGCTTTCTTT. This codes for CASSYNRENAEAFF.

The chain uses TRBV3-1 (or the pseudogene TRBV3-2) and TRBJ1-3, with no clear D. The CDR3 has 17 residues. Germline values: CDR1 LGHDT, CDR2 YNNKEL (reference sequence). V was cut by 3 bases and J by 0 bases, with 15 bases left in between. The CDR3 is CASSHGRPGLSGNTIYF. CDR3 nucleotide sequence: TGTGCCAGCAGCCACGGCAGGCCAGGACTCTCTGGAAACACCATATATTTT.

The V and J genes are TRBV5-1 and TRBJ2-7; D perhaps matches TRBD2 (7 bases). CDR1 is SGHRS and CDR2 is YFSETQ in the germline V gene. V lost 0 bases and J 5 bases, leaving 12 bases between the germline ends. The CDR3 is 14 residues long. The CDR3 bases are TGCGCCAGCAGCTTGGTCGGGGGGCTCAACGAGCAGTACTTC. This encodes CASSLVGGLNEQYF.

The V gene is TRBV27, the J gene TRBJ1-3, with a weak D call TRBD1 (6 bases). This CDR3 region has 13 residues. Germline V gene sequence: CDR1 MNHEY, CDR2 SMNVEV (reference sequence). The CDR3 DNA is TGTGCGAGCTGGACAGTTCTCGGGAACACCATATATTTT. Encoded protein: CASWTVLGNTIYF.

J is TRBJ2-3 and V is TRBV6-5; 7 bases line up with TRBD2. V lost 8 bases and J lost 0; bases outside the gene matches: 8. Germline V gives CDR1 MNHEY, CDR2 SVGAGI. CDR3 length: 15 amino acids. The CDR3 reads CASSAWRGSTDTQYF. CDR3 sequence (DNA): TGTGCCAGCTCCGCGTGGCGGGGGAGCACAGATACGCAGTATTTT.

This clone has a handful of counts. As DNA, the CDR3 is TGTGCCAGCAGCTTCACCCGGACAGCGCCAAACACCATATATTTT. It specifies CASSFTRTAPNTIYF. This chain joins TRBV7-2 and TRBJ1-3, with D perhaps TRBD1 (6 bases). The CDR3 covers 15 residues. Per the germline V gene, CDR1 is SGHTA and CDR2 is FQGNSA. V was cut by 3 bases and J by 6 bases, with 15 bases left in between.

To note about this clone: The junction and the germline gene differ at one end; a read error may be behind it. CDR3 bases: TGTGCCAGCAGTCCCCCGGGACTAGCGGGGGGGCGGATCTTC. It yields the protein CASSPPGLAGGRIF. V is TRBV6-5 and J is TRBJ2-1; 16 nucleotides line up with TRBD2. Germline lookup yields CDR1 MNHEY and CDR2 SVGAGI. The CDR3 runs to 14 residues.

The chain is built from TRBV2 and TRBJ1-2, with unresolved D. The CDR3 has 13 amino acids. V lost 4 bases and J lost 3, with 9 bases in between. Per the germline V gene, CDR1 is SNHLY and CDR2 is FYNNEI. The CDR3 nucleotides read TGTGCCAGCAGTGGCGCCGAAGACTATGGCTACACCTTC. It is translated as CASSGAEDYGYTF.

The gene calls are TRBV4-2 and TRBJ2-5; perhaps TRBD1 as D (6 bases). The CDR3 has 17 residues. Germline CDR1 is LGHNA and CDR2 is YNFKEQ. V lost 4 bases and J lost 3, with 21 bases in between. Written as DNA, the CDR3 is TGTGCCAGCAGCCGAGACGGAGCCAAGGGGGTGGAAGAGACCCAGTACTTC. Protein: CASSRDGAKGVEETQYF.

This sequence joins TRBV3-1 (or the pseudogene TRBV3-2) and TRBJ2-3, with D possibly being TRBD2 (6 bases). Trimming cost V 3 bases and J 4 bases, with 8 bases left between them. CDR1 and CDR2 (germline): LGHDT, YNNKEL (reference sequence). CDR3 length: 13 amino acids. CDR3 nucleotides: TGTGCCAGCAGCCAGCTAGCGTCAGATACGCAGTATTTT. Protein sequence: CASSQLASDTQYF.

The rearrangement links TRBV3-1 (or the pseudogene TRBV3-2) to TRBJ2-1; TRBD2 matches 7 bases. The CDR3 spans 15 residues. The germline V gene has CDR1 LGHDT and CDR2 YNNKEL (reference sequence). The V and J ends lost 7 bases and 3 bases, in that order; junction bases with no gene match: 9. CDR3 in amino acids: CASNPGGSGYNEQFF. In DNA form, the CDR3 reads TGTGCCAGCAACCCGGGGGGTAGCGGCTACAATGAGCAGTTCTTC.

V usage is TRBV18 and J usage is TRBJ1-5; D not resolved. Germline CDR1 and CDR2: KGHSH and LQKENI. V was pared by 2 bases and J by 6 bases, with 8 bases between. The CDR3 length is 13 residues. CDR3 coding DNA: TGTGCCAGCTCACCAACGGGAATTCAGCCCCAGCATTTT. It specifies CASSPTGIQPQHF.

V and J are TRBV19 and TRBJ1-1; 8 bases line up with TRBD1. The V segment lost 0 bases and the J segment 3 bases; nucleotides outside the gene matches: 6. Germline CDR1 is LNHDA and CDR2 is SQIVND (reference sequence). The CDR3 extends over 16 amino acids. The CDR3 spells CASSIDPRGPDTEAFF. CDR3 bases: TGTGCCAGTAGTATAGACCCCAGGGGGCCGGACACTGAAGCTTTCTTT.

This rearrangement joins TRBV5-4 to TRBJ2-1; D remains unclear. V lost 1 base and J 0 bases, leaving 8 bases between the germline ends. The CDR3 is made up of 15 amino acids. Germline V gene sequence: CDR1 SGHNT, CDR2 YYREEE (reference sequence). The CDR3 region has the DNA TGTGCCAGCAGCTTGTTCAAGAGCTCCTACAATGAGCAGTTCTTC. It encodes CASSLFKSSYNEQFF.

Regarding this clone: One end of the junction is discordant with germline, which a read error may explain. V usage is TRBV6-6 and J usage is TRBJ1-2; no clear D. The CDR3 contains 16 residues. Looked up from germline, CDR1 is MNHNY and CDR2 is SVGAGI (reference sequence). CDR3 sequence (DNA): TGTGCCAGCAGTTACCCCCGTGAGGTGCTACTCTATGGCTACATCTTC. It yields the protein CASSYPREVLLYGYIF.

The chain is built from TRBV30 and TRBJ1-6, with D possibly being TRBD1 (6 bases). The germline V gene has CDR1 GTSNPN and CDR2 SVGIG (reference sequence). With 4 bases removed from V and 3 bases from J, the gap between germline ends came to 10 bases. The CDR3 runs 14 residues. The CDR3 spells CAWNRAYYNSPLHF. CDR3 bases: TGTGCCTGGAACAGGGCTTACTATAATTCACCCCTCCACTTT. Full variable domain (remainder filled in from reference TRBV30 and TRBJ1-6): SQTIHQWPATLVQPVGSPLSLECTVEGTSNPNLYWYRQAAGRGLQLLFYSVGIGQISSEVPQNLSASRPQDRQFILSSKKLLLSDSGFYLCAWNRAYYNSPLHFGNGTRLTVT.